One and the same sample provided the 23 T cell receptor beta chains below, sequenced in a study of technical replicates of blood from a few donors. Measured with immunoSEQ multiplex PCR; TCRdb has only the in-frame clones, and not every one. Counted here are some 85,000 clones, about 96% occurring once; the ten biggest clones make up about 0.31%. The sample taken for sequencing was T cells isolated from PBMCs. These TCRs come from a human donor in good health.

This CDR3 is CASSQETRAGQPQHF. Here the CDR3 DNA reads TGCGCCAGCAGCCAAGAAACCAGGGCAGGTCAGCCCCAGCATTTT. The J gene is TRBJ1-5, the V gene TRBV4-3; D perhaps matches TRBD1 (5 bases). V was cut by 0 bases and J by 6 bases, with 12 bases left in between. The CDR3 totals 15 residues. Per germline, CDR1 LGHNA and CDR2 YSLEER.

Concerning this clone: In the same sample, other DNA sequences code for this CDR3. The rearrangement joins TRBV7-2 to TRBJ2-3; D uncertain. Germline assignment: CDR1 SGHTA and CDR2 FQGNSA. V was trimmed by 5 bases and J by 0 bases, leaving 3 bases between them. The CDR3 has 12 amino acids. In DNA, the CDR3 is TGTGCCAGCAGCCCGAGCACAGATACGCAGTATTTT. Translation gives CASSPSTDTQYF.

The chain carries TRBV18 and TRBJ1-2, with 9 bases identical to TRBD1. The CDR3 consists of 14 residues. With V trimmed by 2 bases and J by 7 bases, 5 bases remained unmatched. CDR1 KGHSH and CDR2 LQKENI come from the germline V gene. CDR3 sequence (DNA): TGTGCCAGCTCACCAGACAGGGGGGAAAGTGGCTACACCTTC. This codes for CASSPDRGESGYTF.

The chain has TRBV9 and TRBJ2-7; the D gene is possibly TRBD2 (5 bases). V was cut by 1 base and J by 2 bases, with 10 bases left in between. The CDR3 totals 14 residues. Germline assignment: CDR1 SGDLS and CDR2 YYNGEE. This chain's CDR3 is CASSVRGFTYEQYF. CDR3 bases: TGTGCCAGCAGCGTACGGGGATTCACCTACGAGCAGTACTTC.

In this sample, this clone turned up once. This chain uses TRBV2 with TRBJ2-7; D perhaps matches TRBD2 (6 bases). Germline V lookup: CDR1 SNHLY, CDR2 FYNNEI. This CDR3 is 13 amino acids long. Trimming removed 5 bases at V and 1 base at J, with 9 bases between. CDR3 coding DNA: TGTGCCAGCAGTTTGCGGGATTCCTACGAGCAGTACTTC. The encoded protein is CASSLRDSYEQYF. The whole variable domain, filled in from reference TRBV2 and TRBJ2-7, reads EPEVTQTPSHQVTQMGQEVILRCVPISNHLYFYWYRQILGQKVEFLVSFYNNEISEKSEIFDDQFSVERPDGSNFTLKIRSTKLEDSAMYFCASSLRDSYEQYFGPGTRLTVT.

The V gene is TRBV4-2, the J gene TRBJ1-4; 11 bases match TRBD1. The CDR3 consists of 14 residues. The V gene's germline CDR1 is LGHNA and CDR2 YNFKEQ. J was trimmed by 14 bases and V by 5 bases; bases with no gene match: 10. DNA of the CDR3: TGTGCCAGCAGCGCCGGGACAGGGGGATTAGGGCTGTTTTTT. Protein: CASSAGTGGLGLFF.

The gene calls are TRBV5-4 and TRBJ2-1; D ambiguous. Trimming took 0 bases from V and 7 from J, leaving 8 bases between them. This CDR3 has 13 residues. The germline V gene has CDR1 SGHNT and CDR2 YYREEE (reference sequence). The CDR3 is CASSLDQMNEQFF. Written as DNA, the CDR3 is TGTGCCAGCAGCTTGGACCAGATGAATGAGCAGTTCTTC.

The CDR3 protein is CASSRYLFEEQETQYF. The DNA for the CDR3 is TGTGCCAGCAGCCGCTACCTATTCGAAGAGCAAGAGACCCAGTACTTC. The V call is TRBV4-2, the J call TRBJ2-5, with D unclear. CDR3 length equals 16 residues. Trimming shortened V by 4 bases and J by 2 bases, and 17 bases separated the two germline ends. Germline assignment: CDR1 LGHNA and CDR2 YNFKEQ.

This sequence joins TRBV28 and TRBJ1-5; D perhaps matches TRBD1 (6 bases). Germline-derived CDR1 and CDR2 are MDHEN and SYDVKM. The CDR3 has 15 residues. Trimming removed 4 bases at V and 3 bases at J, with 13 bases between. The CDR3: CASSWGTKSNQPQHF. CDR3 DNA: TGTGCCAGCAGTTGGGGGACAAAATCCAATCAGCCCCAGCATTTT.

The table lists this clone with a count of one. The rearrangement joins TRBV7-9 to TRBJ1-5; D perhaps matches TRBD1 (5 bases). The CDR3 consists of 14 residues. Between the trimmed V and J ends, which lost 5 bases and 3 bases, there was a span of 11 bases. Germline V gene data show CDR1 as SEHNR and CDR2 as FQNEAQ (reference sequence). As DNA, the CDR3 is TGTGCCAGCAGCCTGGGGGGAGTCAATCAGCCCCAGCATTTT. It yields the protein CASSLGGVNQPQHF.

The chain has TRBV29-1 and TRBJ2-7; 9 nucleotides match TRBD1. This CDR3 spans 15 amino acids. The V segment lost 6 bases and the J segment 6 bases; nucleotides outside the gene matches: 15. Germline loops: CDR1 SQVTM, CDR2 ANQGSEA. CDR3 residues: CSVGMPGQGLLEQYF. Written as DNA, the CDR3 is TGCAGCGTGGGGATGCCGGGACAGGGACTCCTCGAGCAGTACTTC.

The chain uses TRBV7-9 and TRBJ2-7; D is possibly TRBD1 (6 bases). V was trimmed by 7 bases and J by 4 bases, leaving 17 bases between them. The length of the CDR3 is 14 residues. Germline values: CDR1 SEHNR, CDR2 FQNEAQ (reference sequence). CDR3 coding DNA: TGTGCCAGCACCAACCGGGACATAGAATACGAGCAGTACTTC. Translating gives CASTNRDIEYEQYF.

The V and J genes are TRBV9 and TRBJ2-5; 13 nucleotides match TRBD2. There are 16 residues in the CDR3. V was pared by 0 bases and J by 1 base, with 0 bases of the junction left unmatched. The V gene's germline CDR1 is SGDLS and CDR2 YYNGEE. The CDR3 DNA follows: TGTGCCAGCAGCGTAGGACTAGCGGGAGGCCAAGAGACCCAGTACTTC. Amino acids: CASSVGLAGGQETQYF.

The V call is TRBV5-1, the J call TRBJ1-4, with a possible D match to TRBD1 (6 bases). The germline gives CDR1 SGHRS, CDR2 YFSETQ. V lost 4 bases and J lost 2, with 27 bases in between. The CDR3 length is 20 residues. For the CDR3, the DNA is TGCGCCAGCAGCCTATTACCAGGGGAAGGTAGTAGGATGACTAATGAAAAACTGTTTTTT. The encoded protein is CASSLLPGEGSRMTNEKLFF.

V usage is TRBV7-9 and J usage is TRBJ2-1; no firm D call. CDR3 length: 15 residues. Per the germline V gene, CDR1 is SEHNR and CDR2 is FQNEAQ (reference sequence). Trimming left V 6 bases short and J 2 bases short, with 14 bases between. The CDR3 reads CASSHNSPPYNEQFF. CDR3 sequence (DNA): TGTGCCAGCAGTCATAATAGCCCCCCCTACAATGAGCAGTTCTTC. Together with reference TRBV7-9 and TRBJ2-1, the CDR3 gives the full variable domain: DTGVSQNPRHKITKRGQNVTFRCDPISEHNRLYWYRQTLGQGPEFLTYFQNEAQLEKSRLLSDRFSAERPKGSFSTLEIQRTEQGDSAMYLCASSHNSPPYNEQFFGPGTRLTVL.

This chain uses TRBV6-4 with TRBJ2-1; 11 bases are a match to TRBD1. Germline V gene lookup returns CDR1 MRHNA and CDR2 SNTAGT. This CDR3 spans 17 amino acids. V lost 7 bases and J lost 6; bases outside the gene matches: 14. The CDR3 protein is CASTQKKGQGEVNEQFF. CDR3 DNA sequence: TGTGCCAGCACCCAAAAAAAGGGACAGGGGGAGGTCAATGAGCAGTTCTTC.

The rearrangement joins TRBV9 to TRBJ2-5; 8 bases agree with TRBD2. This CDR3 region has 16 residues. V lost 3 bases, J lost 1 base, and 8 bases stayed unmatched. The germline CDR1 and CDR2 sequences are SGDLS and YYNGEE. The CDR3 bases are TGTGCCAGCAGCGAGCGGGAGAGAACCCTCCAAGAGACCCAGTACTTC. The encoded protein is CASSERERTLQETQYF.

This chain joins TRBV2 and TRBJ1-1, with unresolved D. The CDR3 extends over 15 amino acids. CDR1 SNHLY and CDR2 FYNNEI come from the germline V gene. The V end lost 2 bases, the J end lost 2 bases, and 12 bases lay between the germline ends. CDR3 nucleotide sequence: TGTGCCAGCAGTGAATGGGGAGGGAGAAACACTGAAGCTTTCTTT. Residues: CASSEWGGRNTEAFF.

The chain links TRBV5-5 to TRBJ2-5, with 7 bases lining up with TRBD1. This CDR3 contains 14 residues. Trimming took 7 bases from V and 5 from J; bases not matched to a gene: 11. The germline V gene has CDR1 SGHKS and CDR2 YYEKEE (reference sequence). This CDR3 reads CASCGAGTVETQYF. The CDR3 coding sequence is TGTGCCAGCTGCGGAGCCGGGACAGTCGAGACCCAGTACTTC.

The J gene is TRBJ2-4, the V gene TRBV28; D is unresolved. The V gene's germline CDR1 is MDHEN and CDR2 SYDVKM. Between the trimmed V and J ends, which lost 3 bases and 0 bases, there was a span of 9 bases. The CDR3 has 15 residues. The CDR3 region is CASSFPSLAKNIQYF. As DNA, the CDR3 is TGTGCCAGCAGTTTTCCGAGTTTAGCCAAAAACATTCAGTACTTC.

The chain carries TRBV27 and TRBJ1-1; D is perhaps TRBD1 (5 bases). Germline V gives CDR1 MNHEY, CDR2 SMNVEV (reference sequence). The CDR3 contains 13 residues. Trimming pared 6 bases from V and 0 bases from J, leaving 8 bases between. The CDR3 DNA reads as TGTGCCAGCAGCCAGACAGTGAACACTGAAGCTTTCTTT. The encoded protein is CASSQTVNTEAFF.

The CDR3 DNA reads TGCGCCAGCAGCCAGGCGGACAGGGTTGAAAAACTGTTTTTT. Protein product: CASSQADRVEKLFF. V gene TRBV4-1 combines with J gene TRBJ1-4, with 8 positions matching TRBD1. CDR3 size: 14 residues. Germline V gene sequence: CDR1 MGHRA, CDR2 YSYEKL. The junction had 4 bases not matched to a gene; V was cut back by 3 bases and J by 7 bases.

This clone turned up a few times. The CDR3 DNA is TGTGCCTGCCAATGGGAGGTCTACACTGAAGCTTTCTTT. Its translation is CACQWEVYTEAFF. This chain uses TRBV30 with TRBJ1-1, with D hard to call. Trimming removed 6 bases from V and 3 bases from J, with 14 bases in between. This CDR3 has 13 residues. The germline CDR1 and CDR2 sequences are GTSNPN and SVGIG (reference sequence).